A selection of T cell receptor beta chains follows, all from one sample in a study of T cell changes during pregnancy in multiple sclerosis. Generated by immunoSEQ multiplex PCR, the TCRdb table keeps only in-frame clones and is missing some. The sample records some 94,000 clones, around 93% being singletons. Sequencing used peripheral blood, obtained in the first trimester of pregnancy. The receptors shown here come from a female donor in good health, enrolled as a control in a pregnancy study. Both conserved end residues are part of each CDR3. A D gene is named only where the DNA matches it firmly. The size of a clone is reported for some rows only, either as once, few or many, or as a class for expanded clones.

CDR3aa	CDR3nt	abundance	v_gene	j_gene	d_gene
CALADSRQTGYTF	TGTGCTCTAGCGGACAGCCGGCAGACTGGCTACACCTTC	once	TRBV28	TRBJ1-2	-
CAWIPRTGRWGGNTEAFF	TGTGCCTGGATCCCCCGCACGGGCAGGTGGGGCGGAAACACTGAAGCTTTCTTT	few	TRBV30	TRBJ1-1	-
CASSSWDRGWLEAFF	TGTGCCAGCAGTAGCTGGGACAGGGGTTGGCTTGAAGCTTTCTTT	once	TRBV28	TRBJ1-1	TRBD1
CASSLRGGYGYTF	TGTGCCAGCAGCTTACGGGGAGGCTATGGCTACACCTTC	-	TRBV5-4	TRBJ1-2	-
CASSLAAGVGPNTDTQYF	TGTGCCAGCAGCTTAGCCGCAGGGGTCGGCCCAAACACAGATACGCAGTATTTT	-	TRBV11-2	TRBJ2-3	-
CASSLRKATNEKLFF	TGTGCCAGCAGCTTGAGAAAAGCAACTAATGAAAAACTGTTTTTT	-	TRBV7-2	TRBJ1-4	-
CASSFRQGGSNTEAFF	TGTGCCAGCAGTTTTCGACAGGGGGGATCCAACACTGAAGCTTTCTTT	-	TRBV6-6	TRBJ1-1	TRBD1
CASILDSSGNTIYF	TGTGCCAGCATTCTGGACAGCTCTGGAAACACCATATATTTT	-	TRBV6-6	TRBJ1-3	-
CASSMRQGANTEAFF	TGCGCCAGCAGCATGAGACAGGGGGCGAACACTGAAGCTTTCTTT	-	TRBV5-1	TRBJ1-1	TRBD1
CASSSDTNTQYF	TGTGCCAGCAGCTCCGACACCAATACGCAGTATTTT	-	TRBV11-3	TRBJ2-3	-
CASSPRTSGDYEQYF	TGTGCCAGCTCACCACGGACTAGCGGGGACTACGAGCAGTACTTC	-	TRBV18	TRBJ2-7	TRBD2
CASTREGYNEKLFF	TGTGCCAGCACCCGCGAGGGCTATAATGAAAAACTGTTTTTT	-	TRBV5-8	TRBJ1-4	-